Described below is a single T cell receptor (beta chain) sequence and its context. Its antigen is unknown. Trimming stripped 7 bases from V and 2 bases from J, with 12 bases between. This CDR3 is 14 amino acids long. The sample belongs to a study of CD8+CD57+ T cells in acquired aplastic anemia. Study-level findings and limits: A set of 25 to 35 CD8+ CDR3 sequences was shared between patients and controls, and these sequences appeared highly expressed in patients.

Patients who underwent sequencing had shown CD8+CD57+ cell expansion by flow cytometry. Each patient had severe acquired aplastic anemia. For CDR3 and TCR beta VDJ profiling, genomic DNA was the template used. TCRdb analysed the reads with MiXCR anew, one entry per CDR3 protein. Of around 500,000 distinct CDR3 sequences listed, around 30% were seen once; the top ten hold less than 0.85%. The sample comprised sorted CD4+, CD8+, or CD8+CD57+ T cells (not recorded which) from PBMCs. The receptor was isolated from a human donor with aplastic anemia. J is TRBJ2-1 and V is TRBV12-3 or TRBV12-4, with D perhaps matching TRBD2 (6 bases). This CDR3 is CASKGLLTYNEQFF. The DNA of the CDR3 is TGTGCCAGCAAGGGACTCCTAACCTACAATGAGCAGTTCTTC.